Each of the 2 T cell receptor beta chains below was sequenced from the same sample in a study of blood T cell repertoires in COVID-19. Data came from immunoSEQ multiplex PCR; TCRdb stores just in-frame clones and leaves some out. The sample holds approximately 300,000 clones, nearly 90% seen once. Material: peripheral blood. All receptors come from a woman in her thirties with COVID-19, enrolled during active disease.

The CDR3, as DNA: TGCAGCGTCGTCCTTAAGGCTAGCGGGGGGGCAACAGATACGCAGTATTTT. Encoded protein: CSVVLKASGGATDTQYF. This chain connects TRBV29-1 to TRBJ2-3; TRBD2 agrees at 12 bases. The trim removed 6 bases at V and 3 bases at J, leaving 13 bases unmatched. Germline-derived CDR1 and CDR2 are SQVTM and ANQGSEA. The CDR3 runs to 17 residues.

This sequence joins TRBV25-1 and TRBJ2-1, with TRBD2 matching 13 bases. The CDR3 loop spans 16 amino acids. With V trimmed by 5 bases and J by 5 bases, 6 bases remained unmatched. CDR1 and CDR2 (germline): MGHDK, SYGVNS. DNA of the CDR3: TGTGCCAGCAGTCAGATACTAGCGGGGGGGCACAATGAGCAGTTCTTC. The encoded protein is CASSQILAGGHNEQFF.